This T cell receptor (beta chain) was sequenced for a study of technical replicates of blood from a few donors. The protocol was immunoSEQ multiplex PCR, while the TCRdb copy is restricted to in-frame clones and leaves out a portion. The sample includes 85,000 to 100,000 clones, around 95% of them seen just once. This CDR3 has 14 amino acids. Germline CDR1 and CDR2: LNHDA and SQIVND (reference sequence). V was pared by 3 bases and J by 6 bases, with 14 bases between. Sequenced input: T cells isolated from PBMCs. This TCR derives from a human donor in good health. V gene TRBV19 combines with J gene TRBJ1-1, with D possibly matching TRBD1 (6 bases). This CDR3 is CASSMIGGDSEAFF. For the CDR3, the DNA is TGTGCCAGTAGTATGATAGGGGGGGACTCTGAAGCTTTCTTT.